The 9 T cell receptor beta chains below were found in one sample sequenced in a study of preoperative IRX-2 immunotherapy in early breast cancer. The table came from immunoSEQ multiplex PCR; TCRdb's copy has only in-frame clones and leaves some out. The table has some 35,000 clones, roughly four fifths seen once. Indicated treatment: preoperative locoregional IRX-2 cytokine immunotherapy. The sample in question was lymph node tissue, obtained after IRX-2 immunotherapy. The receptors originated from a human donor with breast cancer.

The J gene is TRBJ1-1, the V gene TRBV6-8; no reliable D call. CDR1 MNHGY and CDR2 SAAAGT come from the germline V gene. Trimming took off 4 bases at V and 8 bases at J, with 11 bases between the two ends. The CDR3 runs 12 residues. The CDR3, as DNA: TGTGCCAGCAGTTTAGTAACGGAAGAAGCTTTCTTT. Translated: CASSLVTEEAFF.

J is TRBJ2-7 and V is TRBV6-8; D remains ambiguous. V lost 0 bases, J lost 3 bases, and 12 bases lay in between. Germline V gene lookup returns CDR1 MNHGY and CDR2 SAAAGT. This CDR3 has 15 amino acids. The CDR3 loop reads CASSYSMHSFYEQYF. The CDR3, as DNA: TGTGCCAGCAGTTACTCCATGCACTCCTTCTACGAGCAGTACTTC.

The CDR3 nucleotides read TGTGCCAGCTCACGGGCCGGGACAGGTTTCTATGGCTACACCTTC. This gives the protein CASSRAGTGFYGYTF. This sequence joins TRBV18 and TRBJ1-2, with 8 bases identical to TRBD1. Per the germline V gene, CDR1 is KGHSH and CDR2 is LQKENI. Trimming at V came to 4 bases and at J to 4 bases, leaving 8 bases not matched to a gene. CDR3 length: 15 residues.

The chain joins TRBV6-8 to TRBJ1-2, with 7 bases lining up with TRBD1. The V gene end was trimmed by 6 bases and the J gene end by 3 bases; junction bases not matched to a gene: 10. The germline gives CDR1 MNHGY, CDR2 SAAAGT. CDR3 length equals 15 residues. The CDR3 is CASRRLTGRDYGYTF. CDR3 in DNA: TGTGCCAGCAGGAGGCTGACAGGGCGCGACTATGGCTACACCTTC.

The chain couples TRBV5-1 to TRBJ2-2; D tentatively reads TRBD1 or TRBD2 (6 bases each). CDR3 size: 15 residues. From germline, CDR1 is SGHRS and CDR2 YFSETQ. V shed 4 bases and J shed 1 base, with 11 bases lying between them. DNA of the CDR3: TGCGCCAGCAGCCGGCGGGGACAGAACACCGGGGAGCTGTTTTTT. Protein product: CASSRRGQNTGELFF.

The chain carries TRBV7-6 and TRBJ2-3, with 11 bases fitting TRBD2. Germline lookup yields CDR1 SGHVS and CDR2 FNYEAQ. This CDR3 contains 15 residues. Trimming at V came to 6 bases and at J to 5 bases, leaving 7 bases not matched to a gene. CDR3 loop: CASSPRLAGLDTQYF. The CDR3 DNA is TGTGCCAGCAGTCCGAGACTAGCGGGGCTAGATACGCAGTATTTT.

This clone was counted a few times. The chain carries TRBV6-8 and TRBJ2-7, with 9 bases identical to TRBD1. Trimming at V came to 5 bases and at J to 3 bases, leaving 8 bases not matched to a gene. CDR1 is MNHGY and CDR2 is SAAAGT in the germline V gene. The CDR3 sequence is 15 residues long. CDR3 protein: CASSRDRVGFYEQYF. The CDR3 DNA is TGTGCCAGCAGTCGGGACAGGGTGGGATTCTACGAGCAGTACTTC.

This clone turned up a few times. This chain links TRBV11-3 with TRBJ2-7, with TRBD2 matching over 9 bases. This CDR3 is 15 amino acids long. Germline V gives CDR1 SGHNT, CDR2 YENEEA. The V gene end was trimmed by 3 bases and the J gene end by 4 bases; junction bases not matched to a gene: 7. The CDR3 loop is CASSLRSSGAYEQYF. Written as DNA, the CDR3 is TGTGCCAGCAGCTTGAGGTCTAGCGGGGCTTACGAGCAGTACTTC.

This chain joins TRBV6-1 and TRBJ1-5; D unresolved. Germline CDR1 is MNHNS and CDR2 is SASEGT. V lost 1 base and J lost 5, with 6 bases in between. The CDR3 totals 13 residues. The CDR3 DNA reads TGTGCCAGCAGTGAAGAAAGGGATCAGCCCCAGCATTTT. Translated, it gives CASSEERDQPQHF.